Shown below are 22 T cell receptor beta chains from a single sample sequenced in a study of blood T cell repertoires in COVID-19. The protocol was immunoSEQ multiplex PCR, while the TCRdb copy is restricted to in-frame clones and leaves out a portion. This table has 100,000 to 150,000 clones, approximately 81% appearing once. The sample was peripheral blood. Source of these receptors: a man in his 60s with acute or convalescent COVID-19.

This chain joins TRBV12-3 or TRBV12-4 and TRBJ2-2; 8 bases agree with TRBD2. This CDR3 has 13 residues. J gave up 5 bases and V 8 bases, and 4 bases lay outside the gene matches. CDR3 region: CASWREETGELFF. CDR3 sequence (DNA): TGTGCCAGCTGGCGGGAGGAGACCGGGGAGCTGTTTTTT.

The chain recombines TRBV9 with TRBJ2-3; 10 bases agree with TRBD2. Germline values: CDR1 SGDLS, CDR2 YYNGEE. CDR3 length: 15 residues. V gave up 4 bases and J gave up 6 bases; unmatched junction bases: 8. The CDR3: CASSRSGGPGDTQYF. CDR3 in DNA: TGTGCCAGCAGCCGTAGCGGGGGGCCGGGGGATACGCAGTATTTT.

This chain links TRBV2 with TRBJ1-2; perhaps TRBD1 as D (5 bases). Germline V gene sequence: CDR1 SNHLY, CDR2 FYNNEI. The CDR3 covers 11 residues. Trimming took off 4 bases at V and 7 bases at J, with 7 bases between the two ends. The CDR3 bases are TGTGCCAGCAGTGGGCAGGGTGGCTACACCTTC. Its protein product is CASSGQGGYTF.

This clone was picked up many times. This chain links TRBV5-1 with TRBJ2-1; TRBD2 might be the D (6 bases). CDR1 and CDR2 (germline): SGHRS, YFSETQ. The CDR3 is made up of 16 amino acids. Trimming took 0 bases from V and 0 from J, leaving 10 bases between them. As DNA, the CDR3 is TGCGCCAGCAGCTTGGTTGCGGGGAACTCCTACAATGAGCAGTTCTTC. Encoded protein: CASSLVAGNSYNEQFF.

Concerning this clone itself: Other DNA sequences within the sample encode an identical CDR3. The J gene is TRBJ2-2, the V gene TRBV5-1; D not certain. The germline CDR1 and CDR2 sequences are SGHRS and YFSETQ. The CDR3 has 14 amino acids. The germline V and J ends were trimmed by 0 bases and 1 base, with 4 bases remaining between them. The CDR3 is CASSLGQNTGELFF. DNA of the CDR3: TGCGCCAGCAGCTTGGGACAGAACACCGGGGAGCTGTTTTTT.

The chain uses TRBV30 and TRBJ2-7; 9 bases fit TRBD1. The CDR3 is 12 residues long. CDR1 and CDR2 from the germline V gene are GTSNPN and SVGIG (reference sequence). CDR3 region: CASDRGGYEQYF. The CDR3 DNA sequence: TGTGCATCGGACAGGGGTGGCTACGAGCAGTACTTC.

The chain employs TRBV10-3 and TRBJ1-1, with TRBD1 identical over 8 bases. This CDR3 region has 14 residues. V dropped 6 bases and J dropped 0; count of bases not matched to a gene: 3. Germline V gives CDR1 ENHRY, CDR2 SYGVKD. The CDR3 region has the DNA TGTGCCATCAGAAGGACAGGGATGAACACTGAAGCTTTCTTT. It encodes CAIRRTGMNTEAFF.

This clone was seen just once. The CDR3, as DNA: TGTGCCAGCAGTACCTCGCCGGGACAGGGCGAGCAGTACTTC. This translates into CASSTSPGQGEQYF. The genes are TRBV6-5 and TRBJ2-7; 9 nucleotides match TRBD1. CDR1 MNHEY and CDR2 SVGAGI come from the germline V gene. With 5 bases clipped from V and 6 bases from J, the junction kept 8 bases outside the gene matches. CDR3 length: 14 amino acids.

The gene calls are TRBV24-1 and TRBJ1-2; no clear D. The ends were cut back, 5 bases at V and 5 bases at J, with 11 bases in the middle. Germline lookup yields CDR1 KGHDR and CDR2 SFDVKD. There are 13 residues in the CDR3. CDR3 DNA: TGTGCCACCAGTGGCGGCAGGACTTATGGCTACACCTTC. As protein: CATSGGRTYGYTF.

A note on this clone: The junction differs from germline at one of its ends, possibly a read error. This chain connects TRBV3-1 (or the pseudogene TRBV3-2) to TRBJ2-2; 8 positions agree with TRBD1. The germline gives CDR1 LGHDT, CDR2 YNNKEL (reference sequence). CDR3 size: 15 residues. CDR3 nucleotide sequence: TGTGCCAGCAGCAAAGACAGGGGCGACACCGGGGAGCTGTTTTTT. It translates to CASSKDRGDTGELFF.

This chain joins TRBV18 and TRBJ2-7; tentatively, D is TRBD2 (5 bases). The CDR3 spans 15 residues. The V end lost 4 bases, the J end lost 2 bases, and 15 bases lay between the germline ends. Germline V gene sequence: CDR1 KGHSH, CDR2 LQKENI. In DNA, the CDR3 is TGTGCCAGCTCACAAGGTACCGGGAACCCCTACGAGCAGTACTTC. This codes for CASSQGTGNPYEQYF.

The chain employs TRBV5-6 and TRBJ1-2, with TRBD1 as a possible D gene (6 bases). The CDR3 length is 15 residues. Germline V gene sequence: CDR1 SGHDT, CDR2 YYEEEE. Trimming removed 3 bases at V and 0 bases at J, with 12 bases between. Written as DNA, the CDR3 is TGTGCCAGCAGCTCCTTGGACAGCACTAACTATGGCTACACCTTC. It yields the protein CASSSLDSTNYGYTF.

V gene TRBV19 combines with J gene TRBJ1-5; 9 positions agree with TRBD1. CDR1 LNHDA and CDR2 SQIVND come from the germline V gene (reference sequence). J gave up 1 base and V 4 bases, and 5 bases lay outside the gene matches. The CDR3 length is 16 residues. DNA for the CDR3: TGTGCCAGTAGTAGGGGGACAGGGCTGAGCAATCAGCCCCAGCATTTT. It specifies CASSRGTGLSNQPQHF.

The chain has TRBV5-8 and TRBJ1-6; TRBD1 is a possible D gene (6 bases). This CDR3 contains 15 residues. V lost 1 base and J 10 bases, leaving 15 bases between the germline ends. Germline CDR1 reads SGHTS; CDR2 reads YDEGEE. The chain's CDR3 is CASSLSLTGNSPLHF. The CDR3 DNA reads as TGTGCCAGCAGCTTGAGCCTCACAGGGAACTCACCCCTCCACTTT. The full variable domain, rest sourced from reference TRBV5-8 and TRBJ1-6, is EAGVTQSPTHLIKTRGQQATLRCSPISGHTSVYWYQQALGLGLQFLLWYDEGEERNRGNFPPRFSGRQFPNYSSELNVNALELEDSALYLCASSLSLTGNSPLHFGNGTRLTVT.

J is TRBJ2-2 and V is TRBV19, with 13 nucleotides matching TRBD2. CDR1 and CDR2 (germline): LNHDA, SQIVND (reference sequence). There are 16 residues in the CDR3. Trimming cost V 4 bases and J 3 bases; bases outside gene matches: 2. CDR3 DNA: TGTGCCAGTAGTACACTAGCGGGAGGGTACACCGGGGAGCTGTTTTTT. The encoded protein is CASSTLAGGYTGELFF.

The chain combines TRBV10-3 with TRBJ2-3; 9 bases are shared with TRBD1. The CDR3 totals 17 residues. J was trimmed by 5 bases and V by 2 bases; bases with no gene match: 11. Germline CDR1 reads ENHRY; CDR2 reads SYGVKD. This chain's CDR3 is CAISETPPGQGRDTQYF. DNA of the CDR3: TGTGCCATCAGTGAGACACCCCCGGGACAGGGAAGAGATACGCAGTATTTT.

The V and J genes are TRBV27 and TRBJ1-1; D perhaps matches TRBD1 (6 bases). The CDR3 has 15 residues. Trimming shortened V by 10 bases and J by 3 bases, and 21 bases separated the two germline ends. Looked up from germline, CDR1 is MNHEY and CDR2 is SMNVEV (reference sequence). The CDR3 sequence: CATLTGHRRDTEAFF. The CDR3 bases are TGTGCCACCTTGACAGGACACAGAAGGGACACTGAAGCTTTCTTT.

The chain couples TRBV3-1 (or the pseudogene TRBV3-2) to TRBJ1-2; D is unresolved. The V end lost 3 bases, the J end lost 2 bases, and 7 bases lay between the germline ends. The CDR3 is made up of 13 amino acids. The germline V gene encodes CDR1 LGHDT and CDR2 YNNKEL (reference sequence). CDR3 sequence: CASSHAGNYGYTF. The CDR3 DNA reads TGTGCCAGCAGCCATGCGGGGAACTATGGCTACACCTTC.

The chain is built from TRBV3-1 (or the pseudogene TRBV3-2) and TRBJ1-1, with 8 bases that match TRBD1. After removal of 0 bases from V and 1 base from J, the junction contained 4 bases not matched to a gene. The germline gives CDR1 LGHDT, CDR2 YNNKEL (reference sequence). The CDR3 is 16 residues long. The CDR3 DNA follows: TGTGCCAGCAGCCAAGAGGCAGGGGGCAGGAACACTGAAGCTTTCTTT. It translates to CASSQEAGGRNTEAFF.

This clone appeared once. V is TRBV7-6 and J is TRBJ2-1; 8 nucleotides agree with TRBD2. The germline V gene encodes CDR1 SGHVS and CDR2 FNYEAQ. The CDR3 has 15 residues. With V trimmed by 5 bases and J by 5 bases, 8 bases remained unmatched. The CDR3 DNA reads as TGTGCCAGCAGCCCCCGGGGACTAGTTGACAATGAGCAGTTCTTC. Translated, it gives CASSPRGLVDNEQFF.

The chain joins TRBV12-3 or TRBV12-4 to TRBJ2-1, with D perhaps TRBD2 (6 bases). V lost 5 bases and J 8 bases, leaving 10 bases between the germline ends. The CDR3 totals 12 residues. The CDR3 DNA reads as TGTGCCAGCAGTCAGACTAGTTATGAGCAGTTCTTC. This codes for CASSQTSYEQFF.

The DNA for the CDR3 is TGTGCCAGTAGTATTAGCGCCCAAGAGACCCAGTACTTC. It encodes CASSISAQETQYF. The genes are TRBV19 and TRBJ2-5; possibly TRBD2 for D (5 bases). Trimming removed 3 bases at V and 1 base at J, with 6 bases between. Germline assignment: CDR1 LNHDA and CDR2 SQIVND (reference sequence). The CDR3 has 13 residues. Drawing the rest from reference TRBV19 and TRBJ2-5, the complete variable domain is DGGITQSPKYLFRKEGQNVTLSCEQNLNHDAMYWYRQDPGQGLRLIYYSQIVNDFQKGDIAEGYSVSREKKESFPLTVTSAQKNPTAFYLCASSISAQETQYFGPGTRLLVL.